This T cell receptor (beta chain) derives from a study of cytomegalovirus exposure and HLA in healthy donors. A multiplex PCR was run with 60 Vbeta primers and 13 Jbeta primers. The protocol was immunoSEQ multiplex PCR, while the TCRdb copy is restricted to in-frame clones and leaves out a portion. The repertoire consists of 150,000 or so clones, with approximately 80% occurring once and the leading ten covering roughly 2.4%. The V end was cut by 5 bases, the J end by 8 bases, with 21 bases between. The CDR3 is made up of 15 amino acids. The germline V gene encodes CDR1 MNHEY and CDR2 SMNVEV (reference sequence).

The TCR originated in a man between 50 and 59 years old in good health and CMV-seronegative. This chain connects TRBV27 to TRBJ1-2; unclear D gene. Sequencing was performed on PBMCs. The CDR3 region has the DNA TGTGCCAGCAGTCTGTTTGACGGAGCTGTTGCCGGCTACACCTTC. Its protein is CASSLFDGAVAGYTF.